This T cell receptor (beta chain) was sequenced in a study of response to subunit inactivated influenza vaccine. Points from the study as a whole: After each seasonal influenza vaccination, few new T cells are recruited, the authors suggested.

Each CDR3 protein is one row after TCRdb ran MiXCR on the RT-PCR reads. The data show some 570,000 distinct CDR3 sequences, with roughly 12% seen just once and about 10% held by the top ten. As concerns this clonotype: What it binds is not known.

Germline CDR1 is MNHNS and CDR2 is SASEGT. The CDR3 is 15 amino acids. Trimming removed 6 bases from V and 9 bases from J, with 21 bases in between. This same sample was also taken into another study, of T cells expressing NK-cell markers. From that second work: What made the TCR beta cDNA was 5'RACE template switching with UMIs. Underlying the TCR beta repertoires were sorted CD3+CD56+NKG2C+, CD3+CD56+NKG2C- and CD3+CD56-NKG2C+ T cells. Among the eight sequenced donors, seven tested HCMV-seropositive and one tested seronegative. Dominant NKG2C+ clonotype frequencies of roughly 1.0-8% of CD8+ T cells were measured in over five donors.

This receptor was taken from a man aged 50 or older who received an inactivated influenza vaccine. The sample here was PBMCs from blood, taken on the day of vaccination. J is TRBJ1-5 and V is TRBV6-1, with D unclear. The CDR3 DNA reads as TGTGCCAGCAGCCTAGACGGGGTAATGTATTCGCCCCAGCATTTT. Encoded protein: CASSLDGVMYSPQHF.